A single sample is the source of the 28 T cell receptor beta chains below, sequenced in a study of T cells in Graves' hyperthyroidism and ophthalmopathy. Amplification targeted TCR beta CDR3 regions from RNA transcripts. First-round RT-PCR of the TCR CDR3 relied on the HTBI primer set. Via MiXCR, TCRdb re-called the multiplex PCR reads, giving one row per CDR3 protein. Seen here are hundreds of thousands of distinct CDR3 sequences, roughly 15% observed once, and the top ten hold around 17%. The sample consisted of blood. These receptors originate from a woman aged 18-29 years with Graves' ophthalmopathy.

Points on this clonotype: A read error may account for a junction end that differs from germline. CDR3: CASSLAGGLRNF. DNA of the CDR3: TGCGCCAGCAGCTTGGCAGGGGGGCTCCGCAACTTC. The gene calls are TRBV5-1 and TRBJ2-5; possibly TRBD1 for D (7 bases). CDR1 is SGHRS and CDR2 is YFSETQ in the germline V gene. The CDR3 consists of 12 residues.

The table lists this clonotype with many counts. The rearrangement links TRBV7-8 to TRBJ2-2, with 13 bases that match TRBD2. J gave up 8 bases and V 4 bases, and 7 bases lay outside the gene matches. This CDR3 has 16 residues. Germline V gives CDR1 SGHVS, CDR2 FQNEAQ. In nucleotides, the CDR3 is TGTGCCAGCAGCTCGAGGACTAGCGGGAGCGGAGGGGAGCTGTTTTTT. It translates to CASSSRTSGSGGELFF.

The CDR3 loop is CAISPGDETGSYEQYF. The CDR3 bases are TGTGCCATCAGCCCCGGAGATGAGACAGGGTCCTACGAGCAGTACTTC. V and J are TRBV10-3 and TRBJ2-7, with 7 bases lining up with TRBD1. The junction had 12 bases not matched to a gene; V was cut back by 6 bases and J by 1 base. Germline CDR1 reads ENHRY; CDR2 reads SYGVKD. This CDR3 comprises 16 residues.

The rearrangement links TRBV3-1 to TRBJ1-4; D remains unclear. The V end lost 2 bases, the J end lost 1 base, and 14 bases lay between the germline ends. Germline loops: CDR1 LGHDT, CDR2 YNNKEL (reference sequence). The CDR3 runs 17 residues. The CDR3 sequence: CASSQPAVTVTNEKLFF. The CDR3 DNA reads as TGTGCCAGCAGCCAACCCGCCGTCACTGTAACTAATGAAAAACTGTTTTTT. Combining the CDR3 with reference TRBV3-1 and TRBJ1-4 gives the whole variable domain DTAVSQTPKYLVTQMGNDKSIKCEQNLGHDTMYWYKQDSKKFLKIMFSYNNKELIINETVPNRFSPKSPDKAHLNLHINSLELGDSAVYFCASSQPAVTVTNEKLFFGSGTQLSVL.

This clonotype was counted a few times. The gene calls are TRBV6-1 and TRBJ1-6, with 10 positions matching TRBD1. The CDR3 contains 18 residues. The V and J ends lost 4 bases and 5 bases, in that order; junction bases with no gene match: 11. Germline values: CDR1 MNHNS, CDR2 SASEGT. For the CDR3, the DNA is TGTGCCAGCAGTGGGGGGAAGACAGGGGGCAGCCATAATTCACCCCTCCACTTT. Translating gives CASSGGKTGGSHNSPLHF.

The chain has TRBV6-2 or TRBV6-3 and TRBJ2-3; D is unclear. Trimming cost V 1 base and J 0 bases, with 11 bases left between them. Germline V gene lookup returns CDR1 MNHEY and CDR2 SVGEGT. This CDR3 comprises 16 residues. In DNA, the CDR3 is TGTGCCAGCAGTTACTTCGCTGGACGGAGCACAGATACGCAGTATTTT. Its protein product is CASSYFAGRSTDTQYF.

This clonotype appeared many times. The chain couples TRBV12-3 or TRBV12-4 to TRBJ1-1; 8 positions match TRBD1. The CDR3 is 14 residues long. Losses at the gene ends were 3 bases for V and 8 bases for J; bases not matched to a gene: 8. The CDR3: CASSFRTDRAEAFF. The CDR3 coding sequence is TGTGCCAGCAGTTTTAGAACGGACAGGGCCGAAGCTTTCTTT.

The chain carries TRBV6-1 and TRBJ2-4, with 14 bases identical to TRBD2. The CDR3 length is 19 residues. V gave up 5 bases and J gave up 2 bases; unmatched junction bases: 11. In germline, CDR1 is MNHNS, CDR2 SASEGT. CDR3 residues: CASSSKTSGRATSKNIQYF. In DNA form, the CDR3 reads TGTGCCAGCAGTTCCAAGACTAGCGGGAGGGCCACATCCAAAAACATTCAGTACTTC.

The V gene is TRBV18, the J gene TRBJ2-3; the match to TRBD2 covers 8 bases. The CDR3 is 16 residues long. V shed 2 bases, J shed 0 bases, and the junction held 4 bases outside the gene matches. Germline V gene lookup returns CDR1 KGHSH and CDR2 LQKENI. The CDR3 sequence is CASSPTSGPSTDTQYF. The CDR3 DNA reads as TGTGCCAGCTCACCAACTAGCGGTCCTAGCACAGATACGCAGTATTTT. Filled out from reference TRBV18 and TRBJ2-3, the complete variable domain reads NAGVMQNPRHLVRRRGQEARLRCSPMKGHSHVYWYRQLPEEGLKFMVYLQKENIIDESGMPKERFSAEFPKEGPSILRIQQVVRGDSAAYFCASSPTSGPSTDTQYFGPGTRLTVL.

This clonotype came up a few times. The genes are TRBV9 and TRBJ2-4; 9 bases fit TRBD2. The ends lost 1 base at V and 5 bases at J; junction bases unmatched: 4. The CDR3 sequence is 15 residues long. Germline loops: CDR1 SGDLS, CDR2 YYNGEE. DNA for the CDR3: TGTGCCAGCAGCGTATCAGGGACTAGCCAAAACATTCAGTACTTC. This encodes CASSVSGTSQNIQYF.

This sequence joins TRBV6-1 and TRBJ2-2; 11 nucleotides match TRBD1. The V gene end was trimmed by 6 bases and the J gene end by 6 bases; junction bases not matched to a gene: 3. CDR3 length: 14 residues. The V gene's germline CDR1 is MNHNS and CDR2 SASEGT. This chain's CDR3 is CASSRGQGAGELFF. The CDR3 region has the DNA TGTGCCAGCAGCCGGGGACAGGGGGCCGGGGAGCTGTTTTTT.

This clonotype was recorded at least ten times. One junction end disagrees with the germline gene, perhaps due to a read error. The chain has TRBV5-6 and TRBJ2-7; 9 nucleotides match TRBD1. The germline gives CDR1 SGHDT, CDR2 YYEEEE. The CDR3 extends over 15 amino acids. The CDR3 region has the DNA TGTGCCAGCAGGAACCGGGACAGGGCATCCTCCGAGCAGTACTTC. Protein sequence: CASRNRDRASSEQYF. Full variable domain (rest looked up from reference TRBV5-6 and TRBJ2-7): DAGVTQSPTHLIKTRGQQVTLRCSPKSGHDTVSWYQQALGQGPQFIFQYYEEEERQRGNFPDRFSGHQFPNYSSELNVNALLLGDSALYLCASRNRDRASSEQYFGPGTRLTVT.

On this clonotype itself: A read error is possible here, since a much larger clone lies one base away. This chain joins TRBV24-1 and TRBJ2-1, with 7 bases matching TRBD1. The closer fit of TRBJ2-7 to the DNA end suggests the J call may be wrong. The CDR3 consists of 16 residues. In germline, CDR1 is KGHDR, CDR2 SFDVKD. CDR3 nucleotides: TGTGCCACCAGTGAGACAACCGGGACAGTCTACAATGAGCAGTACTTC. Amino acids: CATSETTGTVYNEQYF.

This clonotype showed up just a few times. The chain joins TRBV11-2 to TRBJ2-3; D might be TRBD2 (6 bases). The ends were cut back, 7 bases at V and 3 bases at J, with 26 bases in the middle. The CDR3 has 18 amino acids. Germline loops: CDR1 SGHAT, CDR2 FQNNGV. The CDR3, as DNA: TGTGCCAGCAACACTATAAGAGAGAACGGGAGAGGGACAGATACGCAGTATTTT. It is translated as CASNTIRENGRGTDTQYF.

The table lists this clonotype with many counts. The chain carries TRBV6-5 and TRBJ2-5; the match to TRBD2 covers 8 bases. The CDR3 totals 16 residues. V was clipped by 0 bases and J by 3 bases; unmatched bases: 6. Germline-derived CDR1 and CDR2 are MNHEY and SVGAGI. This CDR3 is CASSYSLLAAKETQYF. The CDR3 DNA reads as TGTGCCAGCAGTTACTCCTTACTAGCGGCAAAAGAGACCCAGTACTTC.

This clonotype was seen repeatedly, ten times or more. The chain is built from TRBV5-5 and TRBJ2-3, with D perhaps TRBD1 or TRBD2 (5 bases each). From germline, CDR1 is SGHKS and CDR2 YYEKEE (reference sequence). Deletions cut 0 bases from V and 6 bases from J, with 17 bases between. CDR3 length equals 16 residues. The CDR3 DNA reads TGTGCCAGCAGCTTGGATCGGGACCGAACGTTGGATACGCAGTATTTT. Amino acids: CASSLDRDRTLDTQYF.

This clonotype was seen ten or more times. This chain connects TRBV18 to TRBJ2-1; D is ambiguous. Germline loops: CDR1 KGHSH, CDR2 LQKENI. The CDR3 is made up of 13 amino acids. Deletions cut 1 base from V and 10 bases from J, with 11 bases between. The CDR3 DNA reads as TGTGCCAGCTCACCACGGCCGGAATCGGAGCAGTTCTTC. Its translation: CASSPRPESEQFF.

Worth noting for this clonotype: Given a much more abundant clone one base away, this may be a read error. Here the CDR3 reads CAWRDGPLGQYF. The CDR3 DNA reads as TGTGCCTGGAGGGACGGGCCCCTAGGGCAGTACTTC. V usage is TRBV30 and J usage is TRBJ2-7, with D hard to call. The germline gives CDR1 GTSNPN, CDR2 SVGIG (reference sequence). This CDR3 region has 12 residues. V lost 3 bases, J lost 9 bases, and 15 bases lay in between.

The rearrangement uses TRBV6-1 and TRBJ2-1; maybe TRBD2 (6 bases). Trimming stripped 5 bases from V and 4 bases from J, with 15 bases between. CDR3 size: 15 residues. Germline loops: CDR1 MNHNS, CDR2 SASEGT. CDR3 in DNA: TGTGCCAGCAGTCGCGGGACTTTTGGATACAATGAGCAGTTCTTC. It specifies CASSRGTFGYNEQFF.

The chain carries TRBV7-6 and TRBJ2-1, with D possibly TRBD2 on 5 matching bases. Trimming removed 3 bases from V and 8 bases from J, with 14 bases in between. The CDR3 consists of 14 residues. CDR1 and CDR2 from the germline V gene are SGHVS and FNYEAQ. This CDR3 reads CASSLGSWGDEQFF. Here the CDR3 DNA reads TGTGCCAGCAGCTTGGGGAGTTGGGGAGATGAGCAGTTCTTC.

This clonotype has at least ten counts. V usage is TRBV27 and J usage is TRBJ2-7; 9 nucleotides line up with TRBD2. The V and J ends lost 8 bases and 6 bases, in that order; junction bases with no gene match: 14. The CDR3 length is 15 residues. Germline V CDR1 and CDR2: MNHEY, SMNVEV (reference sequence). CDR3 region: CASVRAAGGLGEQYF. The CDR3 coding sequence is TGTGCCAGCGTCAGGGCAGCGGGAGGATTGGGCGAGCAGTACTTC.

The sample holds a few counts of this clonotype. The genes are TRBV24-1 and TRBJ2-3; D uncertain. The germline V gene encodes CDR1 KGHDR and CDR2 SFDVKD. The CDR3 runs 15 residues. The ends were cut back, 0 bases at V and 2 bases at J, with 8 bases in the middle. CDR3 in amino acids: CATSDLSQDTDTQYF. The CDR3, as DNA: TGTGCCACCAGTGATTTGAGTCAGGACACAGATACGCAGTATTTT.

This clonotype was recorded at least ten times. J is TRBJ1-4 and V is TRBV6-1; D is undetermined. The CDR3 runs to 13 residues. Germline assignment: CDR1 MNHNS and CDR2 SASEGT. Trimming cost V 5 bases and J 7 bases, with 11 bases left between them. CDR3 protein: CASSPPGSEKLFF. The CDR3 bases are TGTGCCAGCAGTCCACCGGGGAGTGAAAAACTGTTTTTT.

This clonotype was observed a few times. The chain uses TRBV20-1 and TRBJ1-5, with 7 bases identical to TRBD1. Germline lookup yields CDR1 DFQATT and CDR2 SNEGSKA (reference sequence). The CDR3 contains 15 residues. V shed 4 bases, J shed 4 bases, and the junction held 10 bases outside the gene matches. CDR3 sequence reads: CSAITGTEPNQPQHF. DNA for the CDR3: TGCAGTGCTATAACCGGGACAGAACCTAATCAGCCCCAGCATTTT.

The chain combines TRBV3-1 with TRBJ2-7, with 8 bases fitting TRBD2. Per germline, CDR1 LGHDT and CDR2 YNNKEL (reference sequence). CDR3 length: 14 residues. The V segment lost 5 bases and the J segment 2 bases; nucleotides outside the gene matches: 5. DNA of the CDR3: TGTGCCAGCAGCTCTCGGGAGGGCCCCTACGAGCAGTACTTC. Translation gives CASSSREGPYEQYF.

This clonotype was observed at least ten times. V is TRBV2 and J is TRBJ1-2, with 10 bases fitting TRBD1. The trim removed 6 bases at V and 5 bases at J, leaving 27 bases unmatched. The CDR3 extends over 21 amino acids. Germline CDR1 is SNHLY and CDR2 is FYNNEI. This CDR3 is CASRPRTGGGRLPPGTYGYTF. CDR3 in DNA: TGTGCCAGCAGACCCAGGACAGGGGGGGGTCGTCTCCCCCCGGGAACTTATGGCTACACCTTC.

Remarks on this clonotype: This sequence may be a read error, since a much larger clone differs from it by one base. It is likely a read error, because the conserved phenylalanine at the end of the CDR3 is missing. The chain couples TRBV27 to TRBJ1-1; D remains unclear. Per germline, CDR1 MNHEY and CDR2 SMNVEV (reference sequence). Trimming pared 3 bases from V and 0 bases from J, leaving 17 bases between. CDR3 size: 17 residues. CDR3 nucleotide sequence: TGTGCCAGCAGTTTCCTCGGACCCCCAACCATGAACACTGAAGCTTTCTCT. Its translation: CASSFLGPPTMNTEAFS.

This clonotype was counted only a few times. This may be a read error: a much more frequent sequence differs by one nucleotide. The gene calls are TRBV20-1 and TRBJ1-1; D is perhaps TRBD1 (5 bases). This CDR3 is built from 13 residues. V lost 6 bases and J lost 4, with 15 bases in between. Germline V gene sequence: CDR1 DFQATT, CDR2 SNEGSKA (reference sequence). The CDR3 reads CSALVRGGTEAFF. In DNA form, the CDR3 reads TGCAGTGCCCTAGTCCGGGGGGGCACTGAAGCTTTCTTT.